The 2 T cell receptor beta chains given below trace back to one sample, sequenced in a study of blood T cell repertoires in COVID-19. Some clones are missing from TCRdb's copy, which holds only in-frame ones; the method was immunoSEQ multiplex PCR. The table includes about 80,000 clones, 75% to 85% detected once. Sequencing input: peripheral blood. Receptors were obtained from a man between 60 and 75 years old with COVID-19, enrolled during active disease.

This chain links TRBV24-1 with TRBJ2-3; 10 nucleotides align to TRBD1. The germline gives CDR1 KGHDR, CDR2 SFDVKD. J was trimmed by 3 bases and V by 2 bases; bases with no gene match: 4. The CDR3 runs 16 residues. CDR3 protein: CATSDSGQGKTDTQYF. For the CDR3, the DNA is TGTGCCACCAGTGATTCGGGACAGGGGAAGACAGATACGCAGTATTTT.

This chain joins TRBV5-8 and TRBJ1-2; TRBD1 matches 7 bases. V dropped 3 bases and J dropped 7; count of bases not matched to a gene: 12. This CDR3 contains 15 residues. The germline gives CDR1 SGHTS, CDR2 YDEGEE. CDR3 residues: CASSYTNRGDGGYTF. CDR3 in DNA: TGTGCCAGCAGCTACACTAACAGGGGAGACGGTGGCTACACCTTC.